One sample yielded the 31 T cell receptor beta chains listed below, sequenced in a study of blood T cell repertoires in COVID-19. Only in-frame clones appear in the TCRdb table, and some are missing; sequencing was by immunoSEQ multiplex PCR. The sample has more than 95,000 clones; roughly nine tenths are singletons. Input material: peripheral blood. Source of these receptors: a human donor in a cohort sampled during active COVID-19.

The V gene is TRBV14, the J gene TRBJ1-1; D is unresolved. Trimming removed 0 bases at V and 5 bases at J, with 13 bases between. The CDR3 is 15 amino acids. Germline CDR1 SGHDN, CDR2 FVKESK. DNA for the CDR3: TGTGCCAGCAGCCAAGATGCGGATGGGAGAACTGAAGCTTTCTTT. Its translation is CASSQDADGRTEAFF.

The genes are TRBV28 and TRBJ2-5; 12 bases line up with TRBD2. CDR3 size: 15 residues. Germline CDR1 reads MDHEN; CDR2 reads SYDVKM. J lost 5 bases, V lost 5 bases, and 6 bases had no gene match. In DNA form, the CDR3 reads TGTGCCAGCAGTCGTGGACTAGCGGGACGCGAGACCCAGTACTTC. Translated: CASSRGLAGRETQYF.

V gene TRBV6-5 combines with J gene TRBJ2-1, with TRBD2 identical over 8 bases. J gave up 5 bases and V 5 bases, and 8 bases lay outside the gene matches. The CDR3 loop spans 15 amino acids. Germline V gene data show CDR1 as MNHEY and CDR2 as SVGAGI. CDR3 region: CASSILAGSNNEQFF. The CDR3 DNA sequence: TGTGCCAGCAGTATCTTAGCGGGATCCAACAATGAGCAGTTCTTC.

The genes are TRBV27 and TRBJ2-2, with D perhaps TRBD2 (6 bases). Germline V gives CDR1 MNHEY, CDR2 SMNVEV (reference sequence). Deletions cut 1 base from V and 7 bases from J, with 7 bases between. This CDR3 contains 13 residues. The CDR3 loop is CASSLWGDGELFF. CDR3 nucleotides: TGTGCCAGCAGTTTATGGGGGGACGGGGAGCTGTTTTTT.

The chain recombines TRBV5-1 with TRBJ2-5; D gene ambiguous. This CDR3 region has 14 residues. V shed 0 bases and J shed 0 bases, with 6 bases lying between them. Germline V lookup: CDR1 SGHRS, CDR2 YFSETQ. CDR3 sequence: CASSLGRNQETQYF. Here the CDR3 DNA reads TGCGCCAGCAGCTTGGGGCGGAACCAAGAGACCCAGTACTTC.

This clone was seen once. The DNA of the CDR3 is TGCGCCAGCAGCCCAGGGATGAACACTGAAGCTTTCTTT. Translation gives CASSPGMNTEAFF. This rearrangement joins TRBV5-1 to TRBJ1-1; D perhaps matches TRBD1 (5 bases). CDR1 is SGHRS, CDR2 YFSETQ, per germline. The CDR3 has 13 residues. V gave up 4 bases and J gave up 0 bases, with 7 bases separating them. Full variable domain (outside the CDR3, taken from reference TRBV5-1 and TRBJ1-1): KAGVTQTPRYLIKTRGQQVTLSCSPISGHRSVSWYQQTPGQGLQFLFEYFSETQRNKGNFPGRFSGRQFSNSRSEMNVSTLELGDSALYLCASSPGMNTEAFFGQGTRLTVV.

This rearrangement joins TRBV19 to TRBJ2-1, with D hard to call. The germline V gene encodes CDR1 LNHDA and CDR2 SQIVND (reference sequence). V dropped 3 bases and J dropped 0 bases, with 9 bases sitting between them. The length of the CDR3 is 15 residues. The CDR3 DNA reads as TGTGCCAGTAGTATTGACTCGAGCTCCTACAATGAGCAGTTCTTC. Its translation: CASSIDSSSYNEQFF.

The genes are TRBV19 and TRBJ1-1, with D possibly matching TRBD1 (6 bases). Deletions cut 7 bases from V and 5 bases from J, with 23 bases between. Germline V gives CDR1 LNHDA, CDR2 SQIVND (reference sequence). The CDR3 contains 16 residues. The CDR3 is CASISITGSRGTEAFF. In DNA, the CDR3 is TGTGCCAGTATATCTATAACAGGGTCACGAGGGACTGAAGCTTTCTTT.

V and J are TRBV3-1 (or the pseudogene TRBV3-2) and TRBJ2-5; TRBD1 aligns across 8 bases. The CDR3 totals 18 residues. J lost 2 bases, V lost 4 bases, and 15 bases had no gene match. CDR1 LGHDT and CDR2 YNNKEL come from the germline V gene (reference sequence). The CDR3 spells CASSLGQGELIVQETQYF. The CDR3 region has the DNA TGTGCCAGCAGCCTCGGACAGGGCGAGTTAATAGTACAAGAGACCCAGTACTTC.

The chain joins TRBV9 to TRBJ2-5; TRBD2 matches 9 bases. V lost 6 bases to trimming and J lost 0 bases; unmatched junction nucleotides: 9. Germline V gene lookup returns CDR1 SGDLS and CDR2 YYNGEE. CDR3 length: 16 residues. The DNA for the CDR3 is TGTGCCAGCACACGTGCTAGCGGGGTAAACCAAGAGACCCAGTACTTC. Protein sequence: CASTRASGVNQETQYF. Complete variable domain (other parts from reference TRBV9 and TRBJ2-5): DSGVTQTPKHLITATGQRVTLRCSPRSGDLSVYWYQQSLDQGLQFLIQYYNGEERAKGNILERFSAQQFPDLHSELNLSSLELGDSALYFCASTRASGVNQETQYFGPGTRLLVL.

The CDR3 reads CASSDRGRGETQYF. CDR3 sequence (DNA): TGTGCCAGCAGTGACAGGGGGCGGGGAGAGACCCAGTACTTC. The genes are TRBV28 and TRBJ2-5; 10 bases align to TRBD1. The V and J ends lost 5 bases and 4 bases, in that order; junction bases with no gene match: 4. Germline values: CDR1 MDHEN, CDR2 SYDVKM. This CDR3 contains 14 residues.

The chain joins TRBV24-1 to TRBJ2-5, with TRBD1 identical over 7 bases. The CDR3 runs to 16 residues. CDR1 KGHDR and CDR2 SFDVKD come from the germline V gene. After removal of 3 bases from V and 5 bases from J, the junction contained 11 bases not matched to a gene. The CDR3 loop reads CATSDPGRGKPETQYF. The CDR3 DNA reads TGTGCCACCAGTGATCCCGGCAGGGGGAAGCCGGAGACCCAGTACTTC.

This rearrangement joins TRBV4-1 to TRBJ2-6; 10 bases map to TRBD1. The CDR3 has 20 residues. CDR1 MGHRA and CDR2 YSYEKL come from the germline V gene. V shed 0 bases, J shed 2 bases, and the junction held 10 bases outside the gene matches. The chain's CDR3 is CASSQEGQGELSPGANVLTF. Here the CDR3 DNA reads TGCGCCAGCAGCCAAGAAGGACAGGGGGAACTCTCCCCTGGGGCCAACGTCCTGACTTTC.

This chain uses TRBV4-2 with TRBJ2-7; the match to TRBD1 covers 10 bases. The J segment lost 2 bases and the V segment lost 1 base, leaving 2 bases of the junction unmatched. The CDR3 runs to 15 residues. Germline V gives CDR1 LGHNA, CDR2 YNFKEQ. Written as DNA, the CDR3 is TGTGCCAGCAGCCAAGGGACAGGGGGACCCTACGAGCAGTACTTC. It translates to CASSQGTGGPYEQYF.

This clone has more than one count but fewer than ten. This chain uses TRBV20-1 with TRBJ2-7; 8 bases align to TRBD1. In germline, CDR1 is DFQATT, CDR2 SNEGSKA (reference sequence). The ends lost 3 bases at V and 4 bases at J; junction bases unmatched: 8. This CDR3 has 14 amino acids. This CDR3 reads CSASRPGGSYEQYF. CDR3 bases: TGCAGTGCTAGTAGGCCAGGGGGCAGTTACGAGCAGTACTTC.

The chain uses TRBV3-1 (or the pseudogene TRBV3-2) and TRBJ1-3; no clear D. Germline CDR1 LGHDT, CDR2 YNNKEL (reference sequence). V lost 2 bases to trimming and J lost 0 bases, with 5 bases between them. There are 14 residues in the CDR3. CDR3 nucleotides: TGTGCCAGCAGCCAACCTAGCTCTGGAAACACCATATATTTT. This gives the protein CASSQPSSGNTIYF.

The rearrangement uses TRBV14 and TRBJ2-2; D ambiguous. Germline CDR1 reads SGHDN; CDR2 reads FVKESK. The CDR3 is made up of 13 amino acids. Trimming removed 3 bases at V and 6 bases at J, with 8 bases between. The CDR3 loop reads CASSHIPAGELFF. CDR3 DNA: TGTGCCAGCAGCCACATCCCAGCCGGGGAGCTGTTTTTT.

CDR3 DNA: TGTGCCAGCAGTTTCCACGCACTCAACAGGGTTTACTATGGCTACACCTTC. Residues: CASSFHALNRVYYGYTF. The V gene is TRBV28, the J gene TRBJ1-2; possible D gene TRBD1, 6 bases. CDR3 length: 17 amino acids. Between the trimmed V and J ends, which lost 3 bases and 3 bases, there was a span of 20 bases. Germline V gene data show CDR1 as MDHEN and CDR2 as SYDVKM.

The rearrangement uses TRBV25-1 and TRBJ2-5; weak D call: TRBD2 (5 bases). The CDR3 covers 15 residues. The V gene lost 4 bases and the J gene lost 10 bases, with 22 bases spanning the gap. CDR1 is MGHDK, CDR2 SYGVNS, per germline. CDR3 coding DNA: TGTGCCAGCAGTGGGTTATTGGGCGGCCGCCGGGGCCAGTACTTC. Its protein is CASSGLLGGRRGQYF.

This clone was recorded once. This chain joins TRBV19 and TRBJ2-5; D remains unclear. The CDR3 contains 14 residues. Germline assignment: CDR1 LNHDA and CDR2 SQIVND (reference sequence). Deletions cut 3 bases from V and 1 base from J, with 9 bases between. The CDR3 sequence is CASSIMSFQETQYF. CDR3 sequence (DNA): TGTGCCAGTAGTATCATGAGTTTCCAAGAGACCCAGTACTTC.

The chain joins TRBV28 to TRBJ2-1; 14 bases are shared with TRBD2. V gave up 6 bases and J gave up 8 bases; unmatched junction bases: 6. This CDR3 region has 15 residues. The germline V gene has CDR1 MDHEN and CDR2 SYDVKM. The CDR3 is CASSRTSGRPHEQFF. The CDR3 region has the DNA TGTGCCAGCAGCCGGACTAGCGGGAGGCCCCATGAGCAGTTCTTC.

This rearrangement joins TRBV25-1 to TRBJ2-7; 13 bases map to TRBD2. The germline V gene encodes CDR1 MGHDK and CDR2 SYGVNS. Trimming at V came to 6 bases and at J to 6 bases, leaving 8 bases not matched to a gene. The CDR3 runs to 15 residues. DNA for the CDR3: TGTGCCAGCAGAGGACTAGCGGGAGATGTGGGCGAGCAGTACTTC. As protein: CASRGLAGDVGEQYF.

The chain employs TRBV7-9 and TRBJ1-1; D not resolved. Per the germline V gene, CDR1 is SEHNR and CDR2 is FQNEAQ (reference sequence). The CDR3 has 12 amino acids. The V end lost 3 bases, the J end lost 10 bases, and 12 bases lay between the germline ends. DNA for the CDR3: TGTGCCAGCAGCTTGTCAACAGTCTCAGCTTTCTTT. Translated: CASSLSTVSAFF.

The V and J genes are TRBV19 and TRBJ2-2; D is possibly TRBD2 (5 bases). Germline values: CDR1 LNHDA, CDR2 SQIVND (reference sequence). The CDR3 has 14 amino acids. Trimming pared 9 bases from V and 5 bases from J, leaving 16 bases between. The CDR3 region has the DNA TGTGCCAGCTCCGAGGGCAGCCTAACCGGGGAGCTGTTTTTT. Its protein product is CASSEGSLTGELFF.

This chain links TRBV5-4 with TRBJ2-2; 7 bases fit TRBD1. Trimming removed 3 bases from V and 2 bases from J; junction bases left unmatched: 4. Germline V gene sequence: CDR1 SGHNT, CDR2 YYREEE (reference sequence). The CDR3 covers 15 residues. In nucleotides, the CDR3 is TGTGCCAGCAGCTCCGGGACAGTCAACACCGGGGAGCTGTTTTTT. Its translation: CASSSGTVNTGELFF. Filled out from reference TRBV5-4 and TRBJ2-2, the complete variable domain reads ETGVTQSPTHLIKTRGQQVTLRCSSQSGHNTVSWYQQALGQGPQFIFQYYREEENGRGNFPPRFSGLQFPNYSSELNVNALELDDSALYLCASSSGTVNTGELFFGEGSRLTVL.

The gene calls are TRBV7-2 and TRBJ2-5; 10 bases are a match to TRBD2. Germline CDR1 SGHTA, CDR2 FQGNSA. The CDR3 contains 16 residues. After removal of 5 bases from V and 1 base from J, the junction contained 7 bases not matched to a gene. As DNA, the CDR3 is TGTGCCAGCAGCCCCGGACTAGCGGCCACCCAAGAGACCCAGTACTTC. Translated: CASSPGLAATQETQYF.

The chain recombines TRBV18 with TRBJ2-1; 7 bases map to TRBD1. After removal of 6 bases from V and 4 bases from J, the junction contained 3 bases not matched to a gene. Germline V gives CDR1 KGHSH, CDR2 LQKENI. The CDR3 consists of 13 residues. CDR3 DNA sequence: TGTGCCAGCTCTTTCAGGGGGTACAATGAGCAGTTCTTC. This gives the protein CASSFRGYNEQFF.

V is TRBV6-2 or TRBV6-3 and J is TRBJ2-7, with 9 bases matching TRBD2. The V gene end was trimmed by 6 bases and the J gene end by 5 bases; junction bases not matched to a gene: 8. The CDR3 consists of 14 residues. Germline lookup yields CDR1 MNHEY and CDR2 SVGEGT. For the CDR3, the DNA is TGTGCCAGCAGCCTTCTAGCGGGGAGTGACGAGCAGTACTTC. Translating gives CASSLLAGSDEQYF.

This clone was detected once. The chain couples TRBV3-1 (or the pseudogene TRBV3-2) to TRBJ2-5, with 8 positions matching TRBD2. Germline assignment: CDR1 LGHDT and CDR2 YNNKEL (reference sequence). There are 17 residues in the CDR3. With 3 bases clipped from V and 5 bases from J, the junction kept 14 bases outside the gene matches. The CDR3 region has the DNA TGTGCCAGCAGCCAGAGCGTCCGGGAGGGCCTCATCGAGACCCAGTACTTC. Its protein is CASSQSVREGLIETQYF.

This rearrangement joins TRBV28 to TRBJ1-1; the D gene is possibly TRBD1 (5 bases). There are 16 residues in the CDR3. V lost 1 base, J lost 4 bases, and 16 bases lay in between. Germline CDR1 reads MDHEN; CDR2 reads SYDVKM. The DNA for the CDR3 is TGTGCCAGCAGTTTATCCCGGAGCGCCCAGGGCACTGAAGCTTTCTTT. This sequence encodes CASSLSRSAQGTEAFF.

This chain joins TRBV4-1 and TRBJ2-7; a weak D match, TRBD1 (6 bases). V lost 4 bases and J lost 5, with 15 bases in between. This CDR3 contains 14 residues. Per germline, CDR1 MGHRA and CDR2 YSYEKL. The CDR3 coding sequence is TGCGCCAGCAGCCCAGGGGCGGCAGTCCACGAGCAGTACTTC. Its translation: CASSPGAAVHEQYF.